This T cell receptor (beta chain) was observed in a study of T cell responses to AZD1222 COVID-19 vaccine. The study, taken as a whole, reports: At 160-218 and 743-854, vaccine-associated CD4 TCRs were dominant, and they spanned spike. The repertoires were collected only after the peak T cell response. Seropositive status at baseline applied to only a handful of AZD1222 recipients. After two AZD1222 doses, spike-specific TCR breadth and depth rose versus day 0.

Points on this clone: The antigen remains unidentified.

In germline, CDR1 is MDHEN, CDR2 SYDVKM. The CDR3 runs 14 residues. V gave up 8 bases and J gave up 5 bases; unmatched junction bases: 10. The table came from immunoSEQ multiplex PCR; TCRdb's copy has only in-frame clones and leaves some out. This table has 250,000 or so clones, 90% to 95% appearing once. This sequence was found in an adult in good health. The chain combines TRBV28 with TRBJ2-5; TRBD2 agrees at 8 bases. Material: peripheral blood, obtained on day 0 of AZD1222 vaccination. The CDR3 DNA reads TGTGCCAGCCACCCCGGGGGGGCTGGTGAGACCCAGTACTTC. Its protein is CASHPGGAGETQYF.